Sequencing of this TCR beta chain was carried out in a study of OX40 agonist ivuxolimab in advanced cancers. Study at large: Patients took ivuxolimab, an agonistic anti-OX40 (CD134) antibody. The study reported partial responses in three patients: one hepatocellular carcinoma, two cutaneous melanoma. Those enrolled were 82.7% male, with a mean age of around 60 years and ages from 23 to 79.

Regarding the study as a whole: Averaged across samples, CD8+ T cells carried more expanded clones than CD4+ did.

Trimming took 3 bases from V and 6 from J, leaving 9 bases between them. The germline V gene encodes CDR1 LNHDA and CDR2 SQIVND (reference sequence). CDR3 length: 14 residues. Measured with immunoSEQ multiplex PCR; TCRdb has only the in-frame clones, and not every one. The sample records more than 55,000 clones, 86% being singletons. In the case of this clone: Antigen: not known.

The chain carries TRBV19 and TRBJ1-6; D ambiguous. The sequence derives from an adult with an advanced solid tumor such as melanoma, head and neck, liver or kidney cancer. The source material was CD4+ or CD8+ T cells sorted from blood, sampled in a trial of the OX40 agonist ivuxolimab. This chain's CDR3 is CASSIYPGNSPLHF. The DNA of the CDR3 is TGTGCCAGTAGTATTTATCCGGGTAATTCACCCCTCCACTTT.